This T cell receptor beta chain stems from a study of prognosis after radiotherapy for stage I lung cancer. In the study overall: The study enrolled some 12 men and roughly six women as patients, aged about 50 to 84 with a median of about 74 years. The radiotherapy was SBRT split into 3 to 5 fractions, giving a biologically effective dose of at least 100 Gy.

This clonotype has ten or more counts. A read error may be the cause here, since a much bigger clone is one base away. The DNA is omitted, as the CDR3 cannot be located on it reliably, and the CDR3 follows TCRdb's listing. Genomic DNA was the source, and TCR beta CDR3 was amplified from it by two-round multiplex PCR. TRBV and TRBJ genes each had their own specific primers in first-round PCR. TCRdb passed the multiplex PCR reads through MiXCR, listing each CDR3 protein once. The profile shows fewer than 20,000 distinct CDR3 sequences, about 18% of them singletons. The CDR3 is made up of 14 amino acids, end residues included. Germline-derived CDR1 and CDR2 are LNHDA and SQIVND (reference sequence).

The starting material was PBMCs, obtained before or after stereotactic body radiation therapy (not recorded which). This chain links TRBV19 with TRBJ1-6; the table's D call TRBD1 went unverified against the DNA. The source of this sequence is a donor over 45 with non-small cell lung cancer. CDR3 residues: CASAWAGGNSPPHF.